This T cell receptor (beta chain) is from a study of cytomegalovirus exposure and HLA in healthy donors. Germline lookup yields CDR1 SEHNR and CDR2 FQNEAQ (reference sequence). Unmatched junction bases numbered 9, after V lost 1 base and J lost 6 bases. CDR3 length: 15 residues. General study findings and limits: The authors later found most CMV-associated TCR beta chains appeared HLA-restricted. Among the most significant clusters, several appeared linked to common viral pathogens in a later analysis. CMV antigen specificity of a few CMV-associated chains was confirmed in vitro. V- and J-gene trimming of TCR beta was linked (in a later analysis) to a missense DCLRE1C variant.

The PCR used 60 Vbeta and 13 Jbeta primers. Assay used: immunoSEQ multiplex PCR; TCRdb lists only in-frame clones, some missing. The sample carries over 150,000 clones, 70% to 80% recorded once. As to this clone: No antigen is known for it.

The chain is built from TRBV7-9 and TRBJ2-7, with 7 bases identical to TRBD2. The TCR was taken from a young woman in good health and CMV-seronegative. Sequencing was performed on PBMCs. The CDR3 here is CASSLGEGTIGEQYF. The CDR3 region has the DNA TGTGCCAGCAGCTTAGGGGAGGGGACCATAGGCGAGCAGTACTTC.